The T cell receptor beta chain described here comes from a study of blood T cell repertoires in COVID-19 (TCRdb year 2020). With regard to the full study: The collaborator samples originated in the United States, Italy and Spain and spanned the acute and convalescent phases of COVID-19. A freely available public database, intended as a resource for researchers studying the immune response to SARS-CoV-2, is where the repertoires were released. Deeply sampled blood TCRbeta repertoires from subjects exposed to, actively infected with, or recovered from COVID-19 were included in the dataset. Samples came from the ongoing ImmuneRACE study (first 160 participants) plus 1,254 subjects from 6 global collaborators. Where HLA class I and class II types were available, the types were taken from metadata supplied by the sample provider, not from assay-based typing. The material from the prospective study consisted of cDNA or gDNA derived from T cells, B-cell-depleted T cells, or PBMCs. Sample metadata almost always included a de-identified subject ID, COVID-19 status, age in years and sex. Summary of the overall study and its limitations: Clinical and demographic metadata were provided uncurated, with the amount varying by source and participant.

At one collaborating source in Seattle, patients were enrolled during active infection and were followed longitudinally through the course of disease. Collaborating institutions collected whole blood in K2EDTA tubes following their own protocols. Collaborator samples were shipped for TCRbeta analysis as frozen whole blood, isolated PBMCs, or DNA extracted from either sample type. The CDR3 numbers 15 residues from cysteine through phenylalanine. The kept DNA is CDR3 alone, 45 bases in frame from the first base. CDR1 and CDR2 were assigned from the germline V gene as SGHRS and YFSETQ. Ends trimmed: V by 4 bases, J by 9 bases; bases unmatched to a gene: 8. On this clone: The target of this receptor is not known. The input lacks base qualities; no much larger clone sits a single base away.

TCRbeta CDR3 regions were amplified from genomic DNA by means of the immunoSEQ Assay, a bias-controlled multiplex PCR. The paper's processing steps were these. The number of nucleated cells in each sample was estimated from the amplification of reference gene primers within the assay. Sequence reads were collapsed and filtered to measure the absolute abundance of every unique TCRbeta CDR3 rearrangement. For each sample, productive Simpson clonality was calculated by taking the square root of Simpson's diversity index across productive rearrangements. The table comes from immuneACCESS by way of TCRdb, which keeps in-frame sequences with V and J called. Part of the clones is missing from these tables; in studies checked, under half for an unresolved V gene and the rest for unknown reasons. V, J and clone size are those of that table, while D and trimming were read from the DNA. The sample profile shows 250,000 to 350,000 clones; around 84% of them were found once. The ten most abundant clones make up about 1.6% of the sample.

The receptor chain draws on TRBV5-1 and TRBJ1-6, with TRBD1 identical over 9 junction bases. The origin of this receptor is a human donor with COVID-19, enrolled during active disease. The donor label of this sample is uncertain. Sequencing was performed on peripheral blood. CDR3 protein: CASSRAGQGSSPLHF. The nucleotide sequence reads as follows: TGCGCCAGCAGCCGTGCGGGACAGGGCTCTTCACCCCTCCACTTT.